Listed below are T cell receptor beta chains from one sample, sequenced in a study of blood T cell repertoires in COVID-19. The protocol was immunoSEQ multiplex PCR, while the TCRdb copy is restricted to in-frame clones and leaves out a portion. The sample contains approximately 330,000 clones, 80% to 90% of which appear only once. Sequenced material: peripheral blood. The receptors come from a man younger than 40 with COVID-19, enrolled during active disease. Both conserved end residues are part of each CDR3. Fields, in order: J gene, V gene, D gene, clone size, CDR3 protein, CDR3 DNA. D genes are given only for firm matches. For some rows the clone size is stated as once, few or many, or as a class when expanded; others skip it.

TRBJ2-7 | TRBV4-3 | . | . | CASSQNPPPQDEQYF | TGCGCCAGCAGCCAAAATCCCCCCCCGCAGGACGAGCAGTACTTC
TRBJ1-2 | TRBV7-9 | . | once | CASSLAEGSGYTF | TGTGCCAGCAGCTTAGCAGAAGGGAGTGGCTACACCTTC
TRBJ2-5 | TRBV29-1 | TRBD2 | once | CSVDGLAGGETQYF | TGCAGCGTTGACGGACTAGCGGGAGGAGAGACCCAGTACTTC
TRBJ1-2 | TRBV15 | TRBD1 | . | CATSKRTVGQSTSGYGYTF | TGTGCCACCAGCAAGAGGACCGTGGGACAGTCCACCTCTGGCTATGGCTACACCTTC
TRBJ2-1 | TRBV29-1 | TRBD1 | . | CSVITGVAYNEQFF | TGCAGCGTTATTACAGGGGTGGCCTACAATGAGCAGTTCTTC
TRBJ2-5 | TRBV25-1 | . | . | CASSGEPGETQYF | TGTGCCAGCAGTGGGGAGCCGGGGGAGACCCAGTACTTC
TRBJ1-1 | TRBV14 | . | . | CASSQRVRTEAFF | TGTGCCAGCAGCCAACGGGTGAGGACTGAAGCTTTCTTT
TRBJ2-2 | TRBV7-9 | . | . | CASSPGQNTGELFF | TGTGCCAGCAGCCCCGGACAGAACACCGGGGAGCTGTTTTTT
TRBJ1-1 | TRBV19 | . | . | CASSWANTEAFF | TGTGCCAGTAGTTGGGCCAACACTGAAGCTTTCTTT
TRBJ1-2 | TRBV19 | . | once | CASRYRAISYGYTF | TGTGCCAGTAGGTACAGGGCCATCTCCTATGGCTACACCTTC
TRBJ1-3 | TRBV7-2 | . | once | CASSTRTVGNTIYF | TGTGCCAGCAGCACACGGACTGTTGGAAACACCATATATTTT
TRBJ1-2 | TRBV18 | . | . | CASSQGPRGYGYTF | TGTGCCAGCTCTCAGGGGCCGCGAGGGTATGGCTACACCTTC
TRBJ2-1 | TRBV29-1 | TRBD2 | . | CSVRRLAGGSNEQFF | TGCAGCGTTCGGAGACTAGCGGGAGGGTCCAATGAGCAGTTCTTC
TRBJ1-6 | TRBV12-3/TRBV12-4 | . | . | CASSRQQNSPLHF | TGTGCCAGCAGCCGACAGCAGAACTCACCCCTCCACTTT
TRBJ2-1 | TRBV7-6 | TRBD2 | . | CASSPGTSGRPYNEQFF | TGTGCCAGCAGCCCCGGGACTAGCGGGAGACCATACAATGAGCAGTTCTTC
TRBJ2-6 | TRBV19 | . | . | CASRTGTRGFSGANVLTF | TGTGCCAGTCGAACCGGGACAAGGGGATTCTCTGGGGCCAACGTCCTGACTTTC
TRBJ2-1 | TRBV18 | TRBD1 | . | CASSPPGQGLFF | TGTGCCAGCTCACCACCGGGACAGGGTCTGTTCTTC
TRBJ2-5 | TRBV5-5 | TRBD1 | . | CASSLTGLGETQYF | TGTGCCAGCAGCCTGACAGGGTTGGGAGAGACCCAGTACTTC
TRBJ2-3 | TRBV5-8 | TRBD2 | . | CASSRGTSFSHTDTQYF | TGTGCCAGCAGCCGCGGGACTAGCTTTTCCCACACAGATACGCAGTATTTT
TRBJ2-7 | TRBV6-2/TRBV6-3 | TRBD2 | . | CASSPPGLAGEQYF | TGTGCCAGCAGTCCACCGGGACTAGCGGGCGAGCAGTACTTC
TRBJ1-5 | TRBV7-8 | TRBD1 | once | CASSLAPRQGRNRPQHF | TGTGCCAGCAGCTTAGCCCCAAGACAGGGGAGAAATCGGCCCCAGCATTTT
TRBJ2-7 | TRBV6-5 | . | . | CASSSGTLYSYEQYF | TGTGCCAGCAGCTCCGGGACACTTTACTCCTACGAGCAGTACTTC
TRBJ1-3 | TRBV10-1 | . | . | CASSEDGARQSFSGNTIYF | TGCGCCAGCAGTGAGGATGGCGCGAGACAGAGCTTCTCTGGAAACACCATATATTTT
TRBJ2-3 | TRBV7-2 | TRBD2 | . | CASSLKRGVWSDTQYF | TGTGCCAGCAGCTTAAAGCGGGGGGTGTGGTCAGATACGCAGTATTTT
TRBJ1-6 | TRBV15 | TRBD1 | . | CATSRDGDRASLNSPLHF | TGTGCCACCAGCAGAGATGGGGACAGGGCCTCTTTAAATTCACCCCTCCACTTT
TRBJ2-5 | TRBV18 | . | . | CASSPEGQETQYF | TGTGCCAGCTCACCGGAGGGCCAAGAGACCCAGTACTTC
TRBJ2-3 | TRBV6-2/TRBV6-3 | . | . | CASSLSGYSTDTQYF | TGTGCCAGCAGTTTATCGGGTTATAGCACAGATACGCAGTATTTT
TRBJ1-2 | TRBV19 | TRBD1 | . | CASKTGTGDSYGYTF | TGTGCCAGTAAAACCGGGACAGGGGACAGCTATGGCTACACCTTC
TRBJ2-1 | TRBV6-2/TRBV6-3 | . | . | CASSYTFLLAPSYNEQFF | TGTGCCAGCAGTTACACCTTCCTCTTAGCGCCCTCCTACAATGAGCAGTTCTTC
TRBJ2-5 | TRBV10-3 | TRBD2 | . | CAISEGTSGRETQYF | TGTGCCATCAGTGAGGGGACTAGCGGGAGGGAGACCCAGTACTTC
TRBJ1-1 | TRBV19 | . | . | CASSIDWQANTEAFF | TGTGCCAGTAGTATAGATTGGCAGGCGAACACTGAAGCTTTCTTT
TRBJ2-5 | TRBV24-1 | TRBD2 | . | CATSGPGREETQYF | TGTGCCACCAGTGGCCCAGGGAGGGAAGAGACCCAGTACTTC
TRBJ1-5 | TRBV6-1 | . | . | CASQPGLTNQPQHF | TGTGCCAGTCAACCGGGACTCACGAATCAGCCCCAGCATTTT
TRBJ1-2 | TRBV15 | . | . | CATSRGAGYTF | TGTGCCACCAGCAGGGGGGCTGGCTACACCTTC
TRBJ2-1 | TRBV6-1 | TRBD2 | . | CASSEEGLYSYNEQFF | TGTGCCAGCAGTGAAGAGGGACTATACTCCTACAATGAGCAGTTCTTC
TRBJ2-1 | TRBV7-3 | TRBD1 | . | CASSLMVGGGEQFF | TGTGCCAGCAGCTTAATGGTAGGGGGCGGTGAGCAGTTCTTC
TRBJ1-5 | TRBV18 | . | . | CASSPFGGGSRVNQPQHF | TGTGCCAGCTCACCGTTCGGGGGGGGCTCCAGAGTAAATCAGCCCCAGCATTTT
TRBJ1-1 | TRBV5-6 | . | . | CASSLAGGAETEAFF | TGTGCCAGCAGCTTGGCGGGGGGGGCGGAGACTGAAGCTTTCTTT
TRBJ2-1 | TRBV5-8 | . | . | CASSSTGYFYNEQFF | TGTGCCAGCAGCTCGACAGGCTACTTCTACAATGAGCAGTTCTTC
TRBJ2-7 | TRBV4-1 | . | . | CASSHNYEQYF | TGCGCCAGCAGCCATAACTACGAGCAGTACTTC
TRBJ1-6 | TRBV6-2/TRBV6-3 | TRBD1 | . | CASSRGTALNSPLHF | TGTGCCAGCAGCCGAGGGACAGCCCTCAATTCACCCCTCCACTTT
TRBJ1-2 | TRBV28 | TRBD1 | . | CASSPKRTGKYNYGYTF | TGTGCCAGCAGTCCGAAGAGGACAGGGAAATACAACTATGGCTACACCTTC
TRBJ1-6 | TRBV6-5 | TRBD1 | few | CAHLGRQGGNSPLHF | TGTGCCCATCTAGGCAGGCAGGGGGGAAATTCACCCCTCCACTTT
TRBJ1-2 | TRBV14 | TRBD1 | . | CASTKFGTGYGYTF | TGTGCCAGCACCAAGTTCGGGACAGGCTATGGCTACACCTTC
TRBJ2-1 | TRBV5-1 | . | once | CASSFTQLGQGIYNEQFF | TGCGCCAGCAGCTTCACTCAGTTAGGGCAGGGAATATACAATGAGCAGTTCTTC